This TCR beta chain is from a study of cytomegalovirus exposure and HLA in healthy donors. Study-wide background: An early data release held about 85 million unique TCRs from HLA-typed donors.

About this clone itself: Antigen: not known.

General observations from the study: V- and J-gene trimming in TCR beta was tied to a missense DCLRE1C variant by an analysis performed later. The CMV antigen specificity of a few CMV-associated chains was confirmed through in vitro analysis. When a later analysis compared HLA-associated TCR beta chains with equally common others, the HLA-associated chains turned out to be more clonally expanded and to have lower generation probabilities.

Primers included in the PCR were 60 Vbeta and 13 Jbeta primers. Profiled with immunoSEQ multiplex PCR; TCRdb holds only in-frame clones, not every one. There are around 91,000 clones in the sample; around 78% occur only once, and around 2.7% lies in the top ten. The CDR3 length is 13 residues. Trimming removed 6 bases from V and 7 bases from J; junction bases left unmatched: 7. Germline-derived CDR1 and CDR2 are MNHEY and SMNVEV (reference sequence). The V and J genes are TRBV27 and TRBJ2-7, with 9 positions matching TRBD1. Sample: PBMCs. The sequence was obtained from a male donor in good health and CMV-seropositive. CDR3 in amino acids: CASRETGGVEQYF. The CDR3 bases are TGTGCCAGCAGAGAAACAGGGGGCGTGGAGCAGTACTTC.